This TCR beta chain was recorded in a study of blood T cells in healthy people across ages. For this clonotype: Its antigen is as yet unknown.

This CDR3 spans 16 amino acids. Germline trimming cut 4 bases from V and 5 bases from J; bases unmatched to any gene: 14. General study findings and limits: Changes seen in expanded clonotypes were possibly confounded by donor CMV status left unknown. Significant beta diversity loss was already apparent by age approximately 40, declining roughly linearly.

Combining a sample-barcoded 5' primer with a J-beta primer mix, a second PCR ran for about 6 to 11 cycles. Tags on each cDNA molecule came from a template-switch adaptor with 12 random nucleotides. TCRdb re-derived calls from the 5' RACE reads in MiXCR, one entry per CDR3 protein. The sample has 1.5 million to 2 million distinct CDR3 sequences; about 31% are singletons. This receptor was taken from a woman aged 25 to 39 in good health. Input material: blood. V and J are TRBV12-3 or TRBV12-4 and TRBJ2-7, with 7 bases lining up with TRBD1. CDR3 protein: CASSSPGTASEDEQYF. DNA for the CDR3: TGTGCCAGCAGTTCCCCCGGGACAGCCTCAGAGGACGAGCAGTACTTC.